This TCR beta chain was found in a study of blood T cell repertoires in COVID-19. Sequencing used immunoSEQ multiplex PCR; TCRdb keeps in-frame clones, though not all of them. The sample includes about 130,000 clones, around four fifths seen only once; the top ten take 18%. This clone was seen many times. The junction had 9 bases not matched to a gene; V was cut back by 2 bases and J by 4 bases. This CDR3 is 16 amino acids long. The germline CDR1 and CDR2 sequences are LNHDA and SQIVND (reference sequence). Sequencing was carried out using PBMCs or T cells enriched from blood (not recorded which). The V and J genes are TRBV19 and TRBJ2-5, with TRBD2 matching over 8 bases. The sequence came from a man aged 25 to 40 who had recovered from COVID-19. The CDR3 region has the DNA TGTGCCAGTAGTATACAGCCGGGACTAGTCGGAGAGACCCAGTACTTC. It translates to CASSIQPGLVGETQYF.